One sample yielded the 26 T cell receptor beta chains listed below, sequenced in a study of blood T cell repertoires in COVID-19. Using immunoSEQ multiplex PCR, the repertoire was profiled, and TCRdb retains in-frame clones only, with some absent. The table has about 55,000 clones, about nine tenths seen once. The sample was peripheral blood. Receptors were obtained from a middle-aged man with active COVID-19.

V usage is TRBV2 and J usage is TRBJ2-2; 7 nucleotides agree with TRBD2. The germline V gene has CDR1 SNHLY and CDR2 FYNNEI. V gave up 7 bases and J gave up 0 bases; unmatched junction bases: 5. The CDR3 totals 15 residues. Here the CDR3 DNA reads TGTGCCAGCAATGGGGGGGTGGCGAACACCGGGGAGCTGTTTTTT. As protein: CASNGGVANTGELFF.

This clone was detected once. In DNA form, the CDR3 reads TGTGCCAGCAGCGCAACTCATACGGGGGACGAGACCCAGTACTTC. The encoded protein is CASSATHTGDETQYF. This chain connects TRBV2 to TRBJ2-5; tentative D call: TRBD2 (6 bases). The CDR3 runs to 15 residues. Looked up from germline, CDR1 is SNHLY and CDR2 is FYNNEI. V lost 6 bases and J lost 5, with 19 bases in between.

The V and J genes are TRBV30 and TRBJ2-2, with no clear D. Looked up from germline, CDR1 is GTSNPN and CDR2 is SVGIG (reference sequence). This CDR3 region has 14 residues. V lost 1 base, J lost 4 bases, and 10 bases lay in between. CDR3 in DNA: TGTGCCTGGAGTGAACAGCCTCTCACCGGGGAGCTGTTTTTT. This sequence encodes CAWSEQPLTGELFF.

The rearrangement links TRBV2 to TRBJ2-3; possible D gene TRBD2, 5 bases. Germline-derived CDR1 and CDR2 are SNHLY and FYNNEI. The CDR3 runs to 13 residues. The V and J ends lost 8 bases and 6 bases respectively, with 15 bases between them. The CDR3 region is CASWRIRADTQYF. Written as DNA, the CDR3 is TGTGCCAGCTGGAGGATAAGGGCCGATACGCAGTATTTT.

The chain recombines TRBV5-4 with TRBJ1-1; D gene ambiguous. Germline CDR1 is SGHNT and CDR2 is YYREEE (reference sequence). This CDR3 is built from 12 residues. Between the trimmed V and J ends, which lost 0 bases and 6 bases, there was a span of 6 bases. CDR3 loop: CASSLGQAEAFF. CDR3 in DNA: TGTGCCAGCAGCTTGGGTCAGGCTGAAGCTTTCTTT.

The chain combines TRBV12-2 with TRBJ2-7; TRBD1 reflects the table's D call only, with no check against the DNA. TRBV12-2 constitutes a pseudogene. The CDR3 has 17 amino acids. CDR3 sequence: CASRTTTRQGVGYEQYF. Written as DNA, the CDR3 is TGTGCAAGTCGTACTACTACCCGACAGGGGGTTGGGTACGAGCAGTACTTC.

The V call is TRBV19, the J call TRBJ1-1; perhaps TRBD1 as D (5 bases). Trimming pared 7 bases from V and 4 bases from J, leaving 25 bases between. The germline CDR1 and CDR2 sequences are LNHDA and SQIVND (reference sequence). The CDR3 is 17 residues long. CDR3 coding DNA: TGTGCCAGTACGGGCGGCGCCTTACGGTTGGGGCTCACTGAAGCTTTCTTT. Translation gives CASTGGALRLGLTEAFF.

The chain links TRBV3-1 (or the pseudogene TRBV3-2) to TRBJ2-3; 7 bases line up with TRBD2. J was trimmed by 1 base and V by 1 base; bases with no gene match: 2. The CDR3 covers 15 residues. CDR1 and CDR2 from the germline V gene are LGHDT and YNNKEL (reference sequence). CDR3 DNA sequence: TGTGCCAGCAGCCAAGCGGCGGGAGGCACAGATACGCAGTATTTT. This translates into CASSQAAGGTDTQYF.

This rearrangement joins TRBV19 to TRBJ2-6; 8 positions match TRBD1. The CDR3 length is 15 residues. Trimming at V came to 5 bases and at J to 4 bases, leaving 4 bases not matched to a gene. From germline, CDR1 is LNHDA and CDR2 SQIVND (reference sequence). CDR3 region: CASSPTGAGANVLTF. The CDR3 DNA reads TGTGCCAGTAGTCCGACAGGGGCCGGGGCCAACGTCCTGACTTTC.

This clone was counted a single time. Other nucleotide sequences from this sample produce the same CDR3. The V gene is TRBV2, the J gene TRBJ2-5; 7 positions match TRBD1. Germline values: CDR1 SNHLY, CDR2 FYNNEI. This CDR3 is 13 amino acids long. V shed 6 bases and J 2 bases; nucleotides not matched to a gene: 3. The CDR3, as DNA: TGTGCCAGCAGCAGGGACAGTCAAGAGACCCAGTACTTC. Translated, it gives CASSRDSQETQYF.

The chain has TRBV27 and TRBJ1-1, with a possible D match to TRBD1 (6 bases). Germline V lookup: CDR1 MNHEY, CDR2 SMNVEV (reference sequence). This CDR3 is built from 16 residues. With 4 bases removed from V and 6 bases from J, the gap between germline ends came to 21 bases. CDR3 region: CASSSQTGILRPEAFF. CDR3 nucleotides: TGTGCCAGCAGTTCTCAGACAGGAATTTTGAGGCCTGAAGCTTTCTTT.

The rearrangement uses TRBV18 and TRBJ2-5; D may be TRBD1 (6 bases). Germline lookup yields CDR1 KGHSH and CDR2 LQKENI. With 8 bases removed from V and 3 bases from J, the gap between germline ends came to 13 bases. CDR3 length: 13 residues. The DNA of the CDR3 is TGTGCCAGCAATACCCGGACAGAAGAGACCCAGTACTTC. Protein product: CASNTRTEETQYF.

This clone occurred once. The CDR3 here is CASSEGRGGIYNEQFF. CDR3 DNA sequence: TGTGCCAGCAGTGAGGGGCGGGGGGGCATCTACAATGAGCAGTTCTTC. The chain joins TRBV25-1 to TRBJ2-1; TRBD2 aligns across 9 bases. This CDR3 comprises 16 residues. V lost 3 bases, J lost 3 bases, and 6 bases stayed unmatched. Germline CDR1 and CDR2: MGHDK and SYGVNS.

The chain has TRBV4-1 and TRBJ1-4, with a weak D call TRBD1 (5 bases). This CDR3 is 18 amino acids long. V was clipped by 2 bases and J by 5 bases, with 21 bases between them. CDR1 is MGHRA and CDR2 is YSYEKL in the germline V gene. The CDR3: CASSQLGTAKAGNEKLFF. CDR3 DNA: TGCGCCAGCAGCCAACTCGGGACGGCAAAAGCGGGGAATGAAAAACTGTTTTTT.

The chain is built from TRBV19 and TRBJ2-1; a possible D gene is TRBD2 (6 bases). The V gene's germline CDR1 is LNHDA and CDR2 SQIVND (reference sequence). The CDR3 loop spans 13 amino acids. Trimming took 4 bases from V and 6 from J, leaving 10 bases between them. The CDR3 nucleotides read TGTGCCAGTAGTACCCAGGGACTCAATGAGCAGTTCTTC. It yields the protein CASSTQGLNEQFF.

In DNA, the CDR3 is TGTGCCAGCAGGCCAGGGACTCCCTACGAGCAGTACTTC. This encodes CASRPGTPYEQYF. This sequence joins TRBV28 and TRBJ2-7, with D possibly matching TRBD2 (6 bases). V was shortened by 6 bases and J by 2 bases, with 11 bases between the two germline ends. CDR1 is MDHEN, CDR2 SYDVKM, per germline. CDR3 length: 13 amino acids.

This rearrangement joins TRBV19 to TRBJ2-6; 8 bases fit TRBD1. Germline loops: CDR1 LNHDA, CDR2 SQIVND (reference sequence). J gave up 1 base and V 7 bases, and 9 bases lay outside the gene matches. The CDR3 extends over 17 amino acids. CDR3 coding DNA: TGTGCCAGTAAAGAGACAGGGGTCCCTTCTGGGGCCAACGTCCTGACTTTC. It specifies CASKETGVPSGANVLTF. Variable domain in full (rest from reference TRBV19 and TRBJ2-6): DGGITQSPKYLFRKEGQNVTLSCEQNLNHDAMYWYRQDPGQGLRLIYYSQIVNDFQKGDIAEGYSVSREKKESFPLTVTSAQKNPTAFYLCASKETGVPSGANVLTFGAGSRLTVL.

A single count supports this clone. The gene calls are TRBV3-1 (or the pseudogene TRBV3-2) and TRBJ1-2; maybe TRBD1 (5 bases). Germline CDR1 reads LGHDT; CDR2 reads YNNKEL (reference sequence). V dropped 5 bases and J dropped 7 bases, with 20 bases sitting between them. The CDR3 is 15 residues long. DNA of the CDR3: TGTGCCAGCAGCGCCTTACGCGCGGGGGAATCTGGCTACACCTTC. Protein: CASSALRAGESGYTF.

This clone appeared a single time. The rearrangement links TRBV6-2 or TRBV6-3 to TRBJ2-7; possible D gene TRBD2, 6 bases. V was pared by 0 bases and J by 6 bases, with 9 bases between. In germline, CDR1 is MNHEY, CDR2 SVGEGT. The CDR3 contains 13 residues. CDR3 in DNA: TGTGCCAGCAGTTACTCGACTAGTGGCGAGCAGTACTTC. Protein product: CASSYSTSGEQYF.

CDR3 nucleotides: TGTGCCAGCAGCTTATCTCGACAGGCCTACGAGCAGTACTTC. Residues: CASSLSRQAYEQYF. This chain connects TRBV7-9 to TRBJ2-7, with a possible D match to TRBD1 (6 bases). V lost 2 bases and J 2 bases, leaving 10 bases between the germline ends. CDR1 SEHNR and CDR2 FQNEAQ come from the germline V gene (reference sequence). CDR3 length equals 14 residues.

This chain connects TRBV11-2 to TRBJ2-3, with D uncertain. Germline V CDR1 and CDR2: SGHAT, FQNNGV. This CDR3 spans 15 amino acids. Trimming removed 5 bases at V and 6 bases at J, with 18 bases between. The CDR3 spells CASSIRGGPEDTQYF. CDR3 DNA: TGTGCCAGCAGCATCCGCGGCGGCCCCGAGGATACGCAGTATTTT.

The rearrangement links TRBV18 to TRBJ1-5; D is ambiguous. CDR1 is KGHSH and CDR2 is LQKENI in the germline V gene. V lost 4 bases and J 6 bases, leaving 16 bases between the germline ends. The CDR3 loop spans 15 amino acids. The CDR3, as DNA: TGTGCCAGCTCACTCCGGGAAGCTGGAAGTCAGCCCCAGCATTTT. This encodes CASSLREAGSQPQHF. Looking up the rest from reference TRBV18 and TRBJ1-5 gives the full variable domain: NAGVMQNPRHLVRRRGQEARLRCSPMKGHSHVYWYRQLPEEGLKFMVYLQKENIIDESGMPKERFSAEFPKEGPSILRIQQVVRGDSAAYFCASSLREAGSQPQHFGDGTRLSIL.

J is TRBJ2-5 and V is TRBV7-8; 13 bases map to TRBD2. Germline loops: CDR1 SGHVS, CDR2 FQNEAQ. Trimming at V came to 7 bases and at J to 2 bases, leaving 10 bases not matched to a gene. The CDR3 spans 17 residues. The chain's CDR3 is CASTYFPGLAGQETQYF. The CDR3 coding sequence is TGTGCCAGCACCTACTTCCCGGGACTAGCGGGACAAGAGACCCAGTACTTC.

V is TRBV5-6 and J is TRBJ2-7; 10 nucleotides line up with TRBD2. The CDR3 spans 15 residues. Trimming took 0 bases from V and 2 from J; bases not matched to a gene: 2. The germline V gene has CDR1 SGHDT and CDR2 YYEEEE. The CDR3 DNA reads TGTGCCAGCAGCTTGGGTGGACTAGCGGCCTACGAGCAGTACTTC. Translated, it gives CASSLGGLAAYEQYF. The whole variable domain, filled in from reference TRBV5-6 and TRBJ2-7, reads DAGVTQSPTHLIKTRGQQVTLRCSPKSGHDTVSWYQQALGQGPQFIFQYYEEEERQRGNFPDRFSGHQFPNYSSELNVNALLLGDSALYLCASSLGGLAAYEQYFGPGTRLTVT.

This chain connects TRBV3-1 (or the pseudogene TRBV3-2) to TRBJ2-7, with a possible D match to TRBD1 (5 bases). CDR3 length equals 13 residues. With 8 bases removed from V and 5 bases from J, the gap between germline ends came to 16 bases. The germline V gene encodes CDR1 LGHDT and CDR2 YNNKEL (reference sequence). CDR3 coding DNA: TGTGCCAGCGTCCCCCAGGGCGGCCACGAGCAGTACTTC. Encoded protein: CASVPQGGHEQYF.

The V gene is TRBV11-2, the J gene TRBJ1-3; D remains ambiguous. The length of the CDR3 is 14 residues. Germline values: CDR1 SGHAT, CDR2 FQNNGV. V dropped 8 bases and J dropped 0 bases, with 11 bases sitting between them. CDR3 bases: TGTGCCAGCTCCGCAGGATACTCTGGAAACACCATATATTTT. Protein sequence: CASSAGYSGNTIYF.